Below are 27 T cell receptor beta chains sequenced from a single sample in a study of vaccination effects on CD4 cells after COVID-19. TCRdb's copy holds only in-frame clones and misses some; the assay was immunoSEQ multiplex PCR. The data hold over 25,000 clones, with approximately 80% observed a single time. ViraFEST assay sequencing came after antigen-specific CD4+ T cells were expanded with viral peptide pools. Upon completion of more than 9 days in culture, CD4+ T cells were isolated. People in the vaccine group had not been infected with SARS-CoV-2 before, and their nucleocapsid antibodies were negative. Their antigens are not known. The input for sequencing was CD4+ T cells from PBMCs cultured with HCoV-NL63 spike peptides, taken before COVID-19 vaccination. Source of these receptors: a human donor who received a COVID-19 vaccine.

The chain employs TRBV4-1 and TRBJ1-5; 7 positions agree with TRBD1. CDR3 length: 19 residues. V was clipped by 1 base and J by 0 bases; unmatched bases: 12. Germline assignment: CDR1 MGHRA and CDR2 YSYEKL. CDR3 sequence: CASSQAGIGGGYSNQPQHF. As DNA, the CDR3 is TGCGCCAGCAGCCAAGCTGGAATAGGGGGCGGTTATAGCAATCAGCCCCAGCATTTT.

The V call is TRBV11-1, the J call TRBJ1-2, with D possibly matching TRBD1 (5 bases). This CDR3 comprises 14 residues. V was shortened by 1 base and J by 8 bases, with 14 bases between the two germline ends. Germline CDR1 and CDR2: SGHAT and FQDESV (reference sequence). CDR3 amino acids: CASSLEAGLRGYTF. The CDR3, as DNA: TGTGCCAGCAGCTTAGAAGCGGGACTTCGGGGCTACACCTTC.

The chain is built from TRBV11-2 and TRBJ2-3; no firm D call. The CDR3 has 13 residues. V was pared by 0 bases and J by 8 bases, with 9 bases between. Germline CDR1 and CDR2: SGHAT and FQNNGV. The CDR3 nucleotides are TGTGCCAGCAGCTTAGAACCTGTTAGTACGCAGTATTTT. This gives the protein CASSLEPVSTQYF.

The chain employs TRBV7-9 and TRBJ2-7; TRBD1 is a possible D gene (6 bases). The CDR3 consists of 15 residues. V was cut by 5 bases and J by 1 base, with 15 bases left in between. CDR1 SEHNR and CDR2 FQNEAQ come from the germline V gene (reference sequence). The CDR3 DNA follows: TGTGCCAGCAGCCCTTGGACAGCCTCATCCTACGAGCAGTACTTC. This encodes CASSPWTASSYEQYF.

For the CDR3, the DNA is TGCGCCAGCAGCCTAGGGAGGGCCGGCGAGACCCAGTACTTC. Amino acid sequence: CASSLGRAGETQYF. V usage is TRBV5-1 and J usage is TRBJ2-5; 7 nucleotides align to TRBD2. Germline V lookup: CDR1 SGHRS, CDR2 YFSETQ. The CDR3 sequence is 14 residues long. The ends lost 4 bases at V and 5 bases at J; junction bases unmatched: 8.

This clone has just a few counts. This chain links TRBV29-1 with TRBJ1-2, with 10 positions matching TRBD1. With V trimmed by 8 bases and J by 6 bases, 6 bases remained unmatched. Germline V lookup: CDR1 SQVTM, CDR2 ANQGSEA. The CDR3 runs 12 residues. CDR3 region: CSSRDRGNGYTF. The DNA of the CDR3 is TGCAGCTCCCGGGACAGGGGAAATGGCTACACCTTC.

This clone was recorded a few times. CDR3 in amino acids: CASSSGASTDTQYF. The CDR3 DNA sequence: TGTGCCAGCAGCTCCGGGGCGAGCACAGATACGCAGTATTTT. The chain is built from TRBV7-3 and TRBJ2-3; either TRBD1 or TRBD2 may supply D (5 bases each). The CDR3 loop spans 14 amino acids. Germline V gene lookup returns CDR1 SGHTA and CDR2 FQGTGA. Between the trimmed V and J ends, which lost 4 bases and 0 bases, there was a span of 8 bases.

The chain combines TRBV5-1 with TRBJ1-2; 7 bases are shared with TRBD1. The CDR3 loop spans 16 amino acids. Trimming removed 0 bases from V and 10 bases from J; junction bases left unmatched: 15. Germline CDR1 and CDR2: SGHRS and YFSETQ. CDR3 amino acids: CASSLGYAGTDPAYTF. The CDR3 nucleotides read TGCGCCAGCAGCTTGGGGTACGCCGGGACAGACCCGGCCTACACCTTC.

The chain couples TRBV28 to TRBJ2-1, with D perhaps matching TRBD1 (5 bases). Germline values: CDR1 MDHEN, CDR2 SYDVKM. The CDR3 is 15 amino acids. Trimming cost V 5 bases and J 0 bases, with 11 bases left between them. The CDR3 nucleotides read TGTGCCAGCAGTCCAGGGTCGCTCTCCTACAATGAGCAGTTCTTC. This codes for CASSPGSLSYNEQFF. The full variable domain, in which reference TRBV28 and TRBJ2-1 provide the parts outside the CDR3, is DVKVTQSSRYLVKRTGEKVFLECVQDMDHENMFWYRQDPGLGLRLIYFSYDVKMKEKGDIPEGYSVSREKKERFSLILESASTNQTSMYLCASSPGSLSYNEQFFGPGTRLTVL.

This clone was counted once. This sequence joins TRBV4-1 and TRBJ2-2; D is tentatively TRBD1 or TRBD2 (6 bases each). Germline V lookup: CDR1 MGHRA, CDR2 YSYEKL. The CDR3 has 15 amino acids. V was trimmed by 4 bases and J by 3 bases, leaving 12 bases between them. The CDR3 sequence is CASSPGGRDTGELFF. Written as DNA, the CDR3 is TGCGCCAGCAGCCCCGGGGGCCGGGACACCGGGGAGCTGTTTTTT.

The chain carries TRBV2 and TRBJ1-2; D not resolved. The CDR3 spans 11 residues. Looked up from germline, CDR1 is SNHLY and CDR2 is FYNNEI. V lost 8 bases, J lost 0 bases, and 4 bases lay in between. CDR3 protein: CASSTNYGYTF. The DNA of the CDR3 is TGTGCCAGCTCGACTAACTATGGCTACACCTTC.

The V gene is TRBV7-2, the J gene TRBJ2-7; D ambiguous. V dropped 5 bases and J dropped 0 bases, with 2 bases sitting between them. This CDR3 has 11 amino acids. Germline assignment: CDR1 SGHTA and CDR2 FQGNSA. The CDR3 sequence: CASSPSYEQYF. The CDR3 DNA is TGTGCCAGCAGCCCCTCCTACGAGCAGTACTTC.

The V and J genes are TRBV10-2 and TRBJ2-1, with 8 bases fitting TRBD1. V was clipped by 4 bases and J by 9 bases; unmatched bases: 5. This CDR3 comprises 13 residues. CDR1 is WSHSY, CDR2 SAAADI, per germline. The CDR3 region is CASSGTGGTEQFF. CDR3 bases: TGCGCCAGCAGTGGTACAGGGGGGACTGAGCAGTTCTTC.

The rearrangement links TRBV4-1 to TRBJ1-4; D is possibly TRBD1 (6 bases). This CDR3 has 16 amino acids. Looked up from germline, CDR1 is MGHRA and CDR2 is YSYEKL. The V gene lost 1 base and the J gene lost 3 bases, with 12 bases spanning the gap. Written as DNA, the CDR3 is TGCGCCAGCAGCCAAGGAACAGGGTCACCTAATGAAAAACTGTTTTTT. Residues: CASSQGTGSPNEKLFF.

There are a few counts of this clone. This rearrangement joins TRBV29-1 to TRBJ1-3, with D tentatively TRBD1 (6 bases). The CDR3 loop spans 13 amino acids. V was shortened by 5 bases and J by 3 bases, with 11 bases between the two germline ends. CDR1 is SQVTM and CDR2 is ANQGSEA in the germline V gene. The CDR3 DNA is TGCAGCGTTCAGGGGTACAGTGGAAACACCATATATTTT. Protein product: CSVQGYSGNTIYF.

This chain joins TRBV4-1 and TRBJ2-5; possible D gene TRBD1, 5 bases. Germline values: CDR1 MGHRA, CDR2 YSYEKL. The V end was cut by 4 bases, the J end by 5 bases, with 17 bases between. The CDR3 is made up of 15 amino acids. Here the CDR3 reads CASSLVVGASETQYF. CDR3 sequence (DNA): TGCGCCAGCAGCCTCGTGGTAGGGGCATCGGAGACCCAGTACTTC.

This clone was picked up one time. The chain uses TRBV23-1 and TRBJ1-1; TRBD1 matches at 7 bases. TRBV23-1 is filed as an ORF, its function uncertain. This CDR3 spans 13 amino acids. The junction had 6 bases not matched to a gene; V was cut back by 9 bases and J by 2 bases. For the CDR3, the DNA is TGCGCCAGTTACAGGGGTTGTAACACTGAAGCTTTCTTT. Translated, it gives CASYRGCNTEAFF.

This clone was recorded a few times. The chain employs TRBV7-9 and TRBJ1-5; unclear D gene. This CDR3 region has 13 residues. Trimming took off 1 base at V and 9 bases at J, with 10 bases between the two ends. Germline-derived CDR1 and CDR2 are SEHNR and FQNEAQ (reference sequence). CDR3 sequence reads: CASSLEGHRPQHF. CDR3 in DNA: TGTGCCAGCAGCTTAGAAGGGCACCGGCCCCAGCATTTT.

V and J are TRBV5-1 and TRBJ1-2; D is unclear. This CDR3 is 13 amino acids long. Germline-derived CDR1 and CDR2 are SGHRS and YFSETQ. V lost 2 bases and J 2 bases, leaving 7 bases between the germline ends. This CDR3 reads CASSFNRNYGYTF. CDR3 DNA: TGCGCCAGCAGCTTTAACAGAAACTATGGCTACACCTTC.

The chain is built from TRBV6-5 and TRBJ2-5, with a weak D call TRBD2 (5 bases). CDR1 is MNHEY, CDR2 SVGAGI, per germline. The ends were cut back, 7 bases at V and 6 bases at J, with 12 bases in the middle. The CDR3 length is 12 residues. CDR3 region: CASTRAGKTQYF. The CDR3, as DNA: TGTGCCAGCACGAGGGCCGGAAAGACCCAGTACTTC.

This clone has just one count. This chain joins TRBV11-2 and TRBJ1-2; 7 positions match TRBD1. The CDR3 runs to 14 residues. Germline CDR1 and CDR2: SGHAT and FQNNGV. The V and J ends lost 6 bases and 3 bases, in that order; junction bases with no gene match: 7. The DNA of the CDR3 is TGTGCCAGCAGACACCAGGGGGTCGACTATGGCTACACCTTC. Protein product: CASRHQGVDYGYTF.

This clone has just one count. The chain uses TRBV27 and TRBJ2-1, with TRBD1 matching 12 bases. The V and J ends lost 5 bases and 5 bases, in that order; junction bases with no gene match: 4. The V gene's germline CDR1 is MNHEY and CDR2 SMNVEV (reference sequence). There are 15 residues in the CDR3. CDR3 bases: TGTGCCAGCAGTGGGACAGGGGGCCGCAACAATGAGCAGTTCTTC. Residues: CASSGTGGRNNEQFF.

The table lists this clone with a few counts. The chain joins TRBV6-2 or TRBV6-3 to TRBJ2-7; D ambiguous. CDR3 length: 11 residues. Trimming took off 2 bases at V and 7 bases at J, with 6 bases between the two ends. The germline gives CDR1 MNHEY, CDR2 SVGEGT. CDR3 coding DNA: TGTGCCAGCAGTTACAGGAGTGAGCAGTACTTC. This sequence encodes CASSYRSEQYF.

The chain is built from TRBV9 and TRBJ1-4; D unresolved. The germline V and J ends were trimmed by 0 bases and 3 bases, with 15 bases remaining between them. The CDR3 extends over 17 amino acids. From germline, CDR1 is SGDLS and CDR2 YYNGEE. The CDR3 loop reads CASSVGGRASANEKLFF. The CDR3 nucleotides are TGTGCCAGCAGCGTAGGTGGAAGAGCAAGTGCTAATGAAAAACTGTTTTTT.

The chain recombines TRBV19 with TRBJ2-1; 8 nucleotides match TRBD2. V trimming: 4 bases; J trimming: 1 base; junction bases outside the gene matches: 3. The CDR3 consists of 15 residues. Germline-derived CDR1 and CDR2 are LNHDA and SQIVND (reference sequence). CDR3 sequence: CASSTPSGSYNEQFF. In nucleotides, the CDR3 is TGTGCCAGTAGTACCCCTAGCGGGTCCTACAATGAGCAGTTCTTC. The whole variable domain, remainder taken from reference TRBV19 and TRBJ2-1, is DGGITQSPKYLFRKEGQNVTLSCEQNLNHDAMYWYRQDPGQGLRLIYYSQIVNDFQKGDIAEGYSVSREKKESFPLTVTSAQKNPTAFYLCASSTPSGSYNEQFFGPGTRLTVL.

The rearrangement links TRBV6-5 to TRBJ2-1; perhaps D is TRBD1 or TRBD2 (5 bases each). This CDR3 region has 11 residues. Germline assignment: CDR1 MNHEY and CDR2 SVGAGI. V was pared by 4 bases and J by 10 bases, with 8 bases between. The CDR3 protein is CASSWDQEQFF. DNA for the CDR3: TGTGCCAGCAGTTGGGACCAGGAGCAGTTCTTC.

V usage is TRBV5-1 and J usage is TRBJ1-1; 8 bases line up with TRBD1. The germline gives CDR1 SGHRS, CDR2 YFSETQ. The J segment lost 1 base and the V segment lost 4 bases, leaving 6 bases of the junction unmatched. The CDR3 is made up of 15 amino acids. The CDR3, as DNA: TGCGCCAGCAGCCCACACGGGACAGGGAACACTGAAGCTTTCTTT. This gives the protein CASSPHGTGNTEAFF.